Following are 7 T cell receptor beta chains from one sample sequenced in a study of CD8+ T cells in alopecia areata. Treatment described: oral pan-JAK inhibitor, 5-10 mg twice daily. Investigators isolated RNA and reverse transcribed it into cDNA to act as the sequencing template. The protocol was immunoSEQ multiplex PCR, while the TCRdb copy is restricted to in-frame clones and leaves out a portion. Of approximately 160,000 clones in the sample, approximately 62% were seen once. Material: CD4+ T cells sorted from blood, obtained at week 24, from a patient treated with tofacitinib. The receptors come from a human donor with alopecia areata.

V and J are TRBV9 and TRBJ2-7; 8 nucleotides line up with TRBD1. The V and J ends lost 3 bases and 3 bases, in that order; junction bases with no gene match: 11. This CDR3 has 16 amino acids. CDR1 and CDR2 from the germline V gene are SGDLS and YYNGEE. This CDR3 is CASSAVGTGGLYEQYF. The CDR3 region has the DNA TGTGCCAGCAGCGCCGTAGGGACAGGAGGTCTCTACGAGCAGTACTTC.

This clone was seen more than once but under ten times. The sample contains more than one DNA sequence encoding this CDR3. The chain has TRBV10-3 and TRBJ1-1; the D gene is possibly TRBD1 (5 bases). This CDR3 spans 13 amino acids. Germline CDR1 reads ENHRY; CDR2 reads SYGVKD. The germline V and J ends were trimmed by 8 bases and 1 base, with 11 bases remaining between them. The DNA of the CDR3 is TGTGCCATCGGGGGGACGGCGAACACTGAAGCTTTCTTT. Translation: CAIGGTANTEAFF.

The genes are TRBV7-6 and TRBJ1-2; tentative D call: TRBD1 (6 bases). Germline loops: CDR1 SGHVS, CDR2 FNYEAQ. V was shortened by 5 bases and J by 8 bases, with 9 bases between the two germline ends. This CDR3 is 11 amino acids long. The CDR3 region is CASSAGGGYTF. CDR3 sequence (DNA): TGTGCCAGCAGCGCTGGGGGCGGCTACACCTTC. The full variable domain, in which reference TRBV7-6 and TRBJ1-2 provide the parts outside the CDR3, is GAGVSQSPRYKVTKRGQDVALRCDPISGHVSLYWYRQALGQGPEFLTYFNYEAQQDKSGLPNDRFSAERPEGSISTLTIQRTEQRDSAMYRCASSAGGGYTFGSGTRLTVV.

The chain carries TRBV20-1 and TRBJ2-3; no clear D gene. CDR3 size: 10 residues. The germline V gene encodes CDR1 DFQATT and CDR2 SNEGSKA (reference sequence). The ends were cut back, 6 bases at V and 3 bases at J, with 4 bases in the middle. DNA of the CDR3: TGCAGTGCCGCTACAGATACGCAGTATTTT. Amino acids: CSAATDTQYF.

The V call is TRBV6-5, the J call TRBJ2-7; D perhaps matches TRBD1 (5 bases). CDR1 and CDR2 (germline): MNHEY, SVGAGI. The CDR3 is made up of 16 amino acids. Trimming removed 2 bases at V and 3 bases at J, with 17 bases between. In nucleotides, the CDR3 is TGTGCCAGCAGTTACGCCGTAGGCAGGGCGAACTACGAGCAGTACTTC. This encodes CASSYAVGRANYEQYF.

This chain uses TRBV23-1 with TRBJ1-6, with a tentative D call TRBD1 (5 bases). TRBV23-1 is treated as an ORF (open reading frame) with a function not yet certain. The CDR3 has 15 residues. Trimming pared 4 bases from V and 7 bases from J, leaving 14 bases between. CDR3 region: CASSLGGLLNSPLHF. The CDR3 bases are TGCGCCAGCAGTCTGGGGGGTCTCCTAAATTCACCCCTCCACTTT.

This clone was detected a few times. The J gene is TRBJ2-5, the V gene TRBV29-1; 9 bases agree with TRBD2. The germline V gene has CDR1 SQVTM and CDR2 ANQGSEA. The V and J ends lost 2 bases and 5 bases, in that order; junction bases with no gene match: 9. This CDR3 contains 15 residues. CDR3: CSVESGLAGTETQYF. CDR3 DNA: TGCAGCGTTGAAAGCGGGCTAGCGGGGACCGAGACCCAGTACTTC.